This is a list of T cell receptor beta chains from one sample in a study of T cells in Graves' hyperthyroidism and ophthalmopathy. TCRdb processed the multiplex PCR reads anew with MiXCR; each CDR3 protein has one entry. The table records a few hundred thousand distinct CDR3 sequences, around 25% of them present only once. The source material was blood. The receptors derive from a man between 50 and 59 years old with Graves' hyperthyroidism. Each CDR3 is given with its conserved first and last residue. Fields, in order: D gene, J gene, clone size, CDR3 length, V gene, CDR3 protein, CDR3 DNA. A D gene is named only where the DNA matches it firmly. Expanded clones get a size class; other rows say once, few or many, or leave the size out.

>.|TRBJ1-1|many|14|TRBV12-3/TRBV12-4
CASSNRERNTEAFF
TGTGCCAGCAGCAACAGGGAGAGAAACACTGAAGCTTTCTTT
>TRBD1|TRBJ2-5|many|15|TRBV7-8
CASSFPGQGSETQYF
TGTGCCAGCAGCTTTCCGGGACAGGGATCGGAGACCCAGTACTTC
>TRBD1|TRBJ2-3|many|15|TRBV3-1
CASSHSDRGADTQYF
TGTGCCAGCAGCCACTCAGACAGGGGCGCAGATACGCAGTATTTT
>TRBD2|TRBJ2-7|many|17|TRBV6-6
CASSYLNRVAGVYEQYF
TGTGCCAGCAGTTACTTAAATCGGGTAGCGGGAGTGTACGAGCAGTACTTC
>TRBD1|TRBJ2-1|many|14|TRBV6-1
CASSGDRTYNEQFF
TGTGCCAGCAGTGGGGACAGGACTTACAATGAGCAGTTCTTC
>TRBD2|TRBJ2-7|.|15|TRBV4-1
CASRALGGKRYEQYF
TGCGCCAGCAGGGCCCTGGGGGGGAAAAGGTACGAGCAGTACTTC
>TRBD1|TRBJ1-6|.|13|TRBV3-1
CASSHGQGGPLHF
TGTGCCAGCAGCCATGGGCAGGGGGGACCCCTCCACTTT
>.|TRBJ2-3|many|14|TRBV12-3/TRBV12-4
CASSLKSSTDTQYF
TGTGCCAGCAGTTTGAAGTCGTCAACAGATACGCAGTATTTT
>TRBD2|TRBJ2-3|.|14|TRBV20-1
CSAKHTSGTDTQYF
TGCAGTGCTAAACACACTAGCGGAACAGATACGCAGTATTTT
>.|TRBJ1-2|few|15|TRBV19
CASTVKNPNIDGYTF
TGTGCCAGTACTGTTAAAAACCCGAACATTGATGGCTACACCTTC
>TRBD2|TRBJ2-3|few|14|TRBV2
CASTQRETADTQYF
TGTGCCAGCACCCAGCGGGAGACCGCAGATACGCAGTATTTT
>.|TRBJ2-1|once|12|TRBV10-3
CAIRDWNNEQFF
TGTGCCATCAGGGACTGGAACAATGAGCAGTTCTTC
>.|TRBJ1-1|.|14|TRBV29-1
CSVLWGRLNTEAFF
TGCAGCGTTCTCTGGGGGCGGTTGAACACTGAAGCTTTCTTT